A selection of T cell receptor beta chains follows, all from one sample in a study of early T cells in non-severe SARS-CoV-2 infection. TCRdb reprocessed the 5' RACE reads via MiXCR and lists one record per CDR3 protein. The sample lists roughly 81,000 distinct CDR3 sequences, 5.5% to 7.5% seen once, with less than 9.5% in the top ten. The sequenced sample was whole blood. Every receptor here comes from an adult who was a healthcare worker with PCR-confirmed SARS-CoV-2 infection or an uninfected control (not recorded which). The CDR3 runs from the conserved cysteine through the conserved F or W. D genes are given only for firm matches. Not all rows give a size; the values are once, few, many and, for expanded clones, a class.

NA | TRBJ2-3 | many | TRBV7-2 | TGTGCCAGCAGCTCTTACTCTGTCTCTAGCACAGATACGCAGTATTTT | CASSSYSVSSTDTQYF
NA | TRBJ2-2 | NA | TRBV4-2 | TGTGCCAGCAGCCAAGACCACCCCCCCCGAGGGGGGGTAACCGGGGAGCTGTTTTTT | CASSQDHPPRGGVTGELFF
TRBD2 | TRBJ2-2 | NA | TRBV7-2 | TGTGCCAGCAGCTCAGCTGGGACTAGCGGGGGGCGAGGCGGGGAGCTGTTTTTT | CASSSAGTSGGRGGELFF
TRBD2 | TRBJ2-1 | few | TRBV7-8 | TGTGCCAGCAGCTTATTTTCTAGCGGGATTGAGGATGAGCAGTTCTTC | CASSLFSSGIEDEQFF
NA | TRBJ1-1 | few | TRBV6-5 | TGTGCCAGCAGTGAGACGACGAACACTGAAGCTTTCTTT | CASSETTNTEAFF
TRBD1 | TRBJ2-7 | few | TRBV7-9 | TGTGCCAGCAGCTTAGGGACAGGGACTTTCTACGAGCAGTACTTC | CASSLGTGTFYEQYF
TRBD2 | TRBJ2-7 | many | TRBV7-7 | TGTGCCAGCAGCCCTATGGCGGGACTAAAAGCTCGTAACGAGCAGTACTTC | CASSPMAGLKARNEQYF
TRBD1 | TRBJ2-3 | many | TRBV18 | TGTGCCAGCTCACCACTGGTCTTCGGTGGGACAGCGCACCTCACAGATACGCAGTATTTT | CASSPLVFGGTAHLTDTQYF
NA | TRBJ1-1 | few | TRBV6-6 | TGTGCCACCGAACGGATACAGAAAAACACTGAAGCTTTCTTT | CATERIQKNTEAFF
NA | TRBJ1-5 | many | TRBV28 | TGTGCCAGCAGTTTATCCGGGGGCGCCTTGATGCCCCAGCATTTT | CASSLSGGALMPQHF
NA | TRBJ1-1 | few | TRBV27 | TGTGCCAGCAGTTACCGGGGACCGGAGGATCCTGAAGCTTTCTTT | CASSYRGPEDPEAFF
NA | TRBJ2-1 | NA | TRBV13 | TGTGCCAGCAGCTTAGGTGTAAAGAGGTCCGATGAGCAGTTCTTC | CASSLGVKRSDEQFF
TRBD1 | TRBJ1-5 | many | TRBV3-1 | TGTGCCAGCAGCCAAGATCCGCCGACAGGGCGCATTCAGCCCCAGCATTTT | CASSQDPPTGRIQPQHF
NA | TRBJ2-5 | many | TRBV6-1 | TGTGCCAGCTCAGAGGGAACTAGTTCAGAGACCCAGTACTTC | CASSEGTSSETQYF
TRBD2 | TRBJ2-1 | many | TRBV6-6 | TGTGCCAGCAGTTACTCGGGACTAGCGGGGGTCTACAATGAGCAGTTCTTC | CASSYSGLAGVYNEQFF
NA | TRBJ2-3 | few | TRBV15 | TGTGCCACCAGCAACCCGACAGAACCTAGCACAGATACGCAGTATTTT | CATSNPTEPSTDTQYF
NA | TRBJ2-1 | few | TRBV12-3/TRBV12-4 | TGTGCCAGCAGCCAGGAGTCTAGCCCCTACAATGAGCAGTTCTTC | CASSQESSPYNEQFF
NA | TRBJ2-4 | NA | TRBV11-3 | TGTGCCAGCAGCACAGGGAGTGGGAACATTCAGTACTTC | CASSTGSGNIQYF
NA | TRBJ1-1 | many | TRBV18 | TGTGCCAGCTCACTCGACGTGTACACTGAAGCTTTCTTT | CASSLDVYTEAFF
TRBD1 | TRBJ2-2 | NA | TRBV19 | TGTGCCAGTAGTACCGCAGACAGGGAATACACCGGGGAGCTGTTTTTT | CASSTADREYTGELFF
TRBD2 | TRBJ2-3 | few | TRBV20-1 | TGCAGTGCTAGCTCAATACGGGAGGGCCAGGCAGATACGCAGTATTTT | CSASSIREGQADTQYF
NA | TRBJ2-3 | few | TRBV5-4 | TGTGCCAGCAGCACCTGGACCGGGGATACGCAGTATTTT | CASSTWTGDTQYF
NA | TRBJ1-5 | many | TRBV19 | TGTGCCAGTAGTATTGCCGTTGATCAGCCCCAGCATTTT | CASSIAVDQPQHF
TRBD1 | TRBJ1-2 | many | TRBV18 | TGTGCCAGCTCACCAGACACAGGGGGCAACTATGGCTACACCTTC | CASSPDTGGNYGYTF
NA | TRBJ2-6 | many | TRBV7-2 | TGTGCCAGCAGCTTAGCGGTGGTTGGGGCCAACGTCCTGACTTTC | CASSLAVVGANVLTF
TRBD1 | TRBJ2-7 | NA | TRBV15 | TGTGCCACCAGCAGAGTAGACAGGGGGTCCTACGAGCAGTACTTC | CATSRVDRGSYEQYF
TRBD2 | TRBJ2-1 | many | TRBV7-7 | TGTGCCAGCAGCAGGACTAGCGGGGGGTCCTACAATGAGCAGTTCTTC | CASSRTSGGSYNEQFF
NA | TRBJ2-3 | many | TRBV29-1 | TGCAGCGTTGGGACCCATGGGGGATTTACGGGGTCGGGCGCAGATACGCAGTATTTT | CSVGTHGGFTGSGADTQYF
TRBD1 | TRBJ2-1 | NA | TRBV6-6 | TGTGCCAGCAGTTATAGGGGGCTTGAGCAGTTCTTC | CASSYRGLEQFF
NA | TRBJ2-2 | many | TRBV6-1 | TGTGCCAGCAGTGATCGACTCAGGGACCCTCGGACCGGGGAGCTGTTTTTT | CASSDRLRDPRTGELFF
TRBD1 | TRBJ1-4 | NA | TRBV27 | TGTGCCAGCAGTTTGGACAGGGGACAGAAACTGTTTTTT | CASSLDRGQKLFF
NA | TRBJ2-1 | few | TRBV5-4 | TGTGCCAGCAGCCTCGGGGCGCGTCAACAGAGCAATGAGCAGTTCTTC | CASSLGARQQSNEQFF
NA | TRBJ2-5 | many | TRBV11-2 | TGTGCCAGCAGCGCCTTACAAGAGACCCAGTACTTC | CASSALQETQYF
TRBD2 | TRBJ2-1 | many | TRBV12-3/TRBV12-4 | TGTGCCAGCAGCCTAGGGGGATCTAGCGGGGCTCAGTTCTTC | CASSLGGSSGAQFF
NA | TRBJ2-7 | many | TRBV4-2 | TGTGCCAGCAGCCAAGTGACAGGTTACGGCAATGGATACGAGCAGTACTTC | CASSQVTGYGNGYEQYF
NA | TRBJ2-3 | many | TRBV27 | TGTGCCAGCAGTTTAGGGGGACCTAGCACAGATACGCAGTATTTT | CASSLGGPSTDTQYF
TRBD1 | TRBJ1-1 | few | TRBV20-1 | TGCAGTGCCCCCCCCCCGGGACAGGGGGGACAGAACACTGAAGCTTTCTTT | CSAPPPGQGGQNTEAFF
TRBD1 | TRBJ2-3 | many | TRBV19 | TGTGCCAGTAGTCCTCGGACAGGGATGGTCTCAGATACGCAGTATTTT | CASSPRTGMVSDTQYF
NA | TRBJ2-7 | few | TRBV20-1 | TGCAGTGCTAGCCCCACCTACGAGCAGTACTTC | CSASPTYEQYF
NA | TRBJ2-2 | NA | TRBV28 | TGTGCCAGCAGTTTCGTTAAGAACACCGGGGAGCTGTTTTTT | CASSFVKNTGELFF
NA | TRBJ1-1 | NA | TRBV28 | TGTGCCAGCAGCGTATGGGGGGGAACTGAAGCTTTCTTT | CASSVWGGTEAFF
NA | TRBJ2-3 | many | TRBV6-1 | TGTGCCAGCAGTTACAGAAGCACAGATACGCAGTATTTT | CASSYRSTDTQYF
NA | TRBJ2-5 | many | TRBV20-1 | TGCAGTGCTACTGCGGCCCAAGAGACCCAGTACTTC | CSATAAQETQYF
TRBD2 | TRBJ2-1 | many | TRBV24-1 | TGTGCCACCAGTGGCGGGAGCTCCTACAATGAGCAGTTCTTC | CATSGGSSYNEQFF
NA | TRBJ1-5 | few | TRBV7-2 | TGTGCCAGCAGCGGGGACACCTCAGGATTGAGCAATCAGCCCCAGCATTTT | CASSGDTSGLSNQPQHF
NA | TRBJ2-2 | many | TRBV7-6 | TGTGCCAGTCAGGGGGGCACCGGGGAGCTGTTTTTT | CASQGGTGELFF
NA | TRBJ1-6 | many | TRBV12-3/TRBV12-4 | TGTGCCAGCAGTTTAGCAAACAGGGTGAATTCACCCCTCCACTTT | CASSLANRVNSPLHF
TRBD2 | TRBJ2-3 | many | TRBV10-1 | TGCGCCAGCAGCCTAGCGGGGACAGATACGCAGTATTTT | CASSLAGTDTQYF
TRBD1 | TRBJ1-6 | many | TRBV9 | TGTGCCAGCAGTCAGGGGGACTCACCCCTCCACTTT | CASSQGDSPLHF
TRBD1 | TRBJ2-7 | NA | TRBV10-3 | TGTGCCATCTCACCGGGACAGGGGACCTACGAGCAGTACTTC | CAISPGQGTYEQYF
NA | TRBJ2-6 | many | TRBV18 | TGTGCCAGCTCACCATTTGTACAGAGCTCTGGGGCCAACGTCCTGACTTTC | CASSPFVQSSGANVLTF
NA | TRBJ2-4 | many | TRBV6-2/TRBV6-3 | TGTGCCAGTTGCCCGTCGGGTATGGGAAACATTCAGTACTTC | CASCPSGMGNIQYF
NA | TRBJ1-1 | many | TRBV29-1 | TGCAGCGCCTTGTCAAACACTGAAGCTTTCTTT | CSALSNTEAFF
TRBD2 | TRBJ2-1 | NA | TRBV5-1 | TGCGCCAGCAGCTCCGAGGCGGGGGGCTTCACTGAGCAGTTCTTC | CASSSEAGGFTEQFF
TRBD1 | TRBJ2-1 | few | TRBV5-1 | TGCGCCAGCAGCATGGGGACAGCTCACAATGAGCAGTTCTTC | CASSMGTAHNEQFF
NA | TRBJ2-1 | NA | TRBV5-6 | TGTGCCAGCAGCTTATCAGGGTACTCCTACAATGAGCAGTTCTTC | CASSLSGYSYNEQFF